This T cell receptor beta chain derives from a study of blood T cell repertoires in COVID-19. CDR3 length: 14 residues. Deletions cut 3 bases from V and 8 bases from J, with 13 bases between. In germline, CDR1 is MNHEY, CDR2 SMNVEV (reference sequence). In the original workflow: Cell counts per sample came from amplifying reference gene primers. Data came from immunoSEQ multiplex PCR; TCRdb stores just in-frame clones and leaves some out. That table supplies the V and J calls and clone size; D and trimming were determined from the DNA. The table includes 40,000 to 55,000 clones, 70% to 85% detected once.

This clonotype was sampled from a woman of 80 years or more with acute or convalescent COVID-19. The sequenced material came from peripheral blood. This chain uses TRBV27 with TRBJ1-4, with D possibly being TRBD1 (6 bases). The DNA for the CDR3 is TGTGCCAGCAGTTTTGGGGGGGGGCTGGAAAAACTGTTTTTT. Protein product: CASSFGGGLEKLFF.